Shown below are 31 T cell receptor beta chains from a single sample sequenced in a study of shared clonotypes between healthy human individuals. Some clones are missing from TCRdb's copy, which holds only in-frame ones; the method was immunoSEQ multiplex PCR. In the table there are approximately 1,000,000 clones, roughly 77% of which are singletons. What was sequenced was memory CD4+ T cells from PBMCs. Subset reported: CD45RA-negative fraction. The receptors come from a man between 18 and 29 years old in good health. Some clones in this sample may be carry-over from other donors' samples.

This clone was detected a few times. The chain combines TRBV29-1 with TRBJ1-1, with D perhaps matching TRBD1 (5 bases). Germline assignment: CDR1 SQVTM and CDR2 ANQGSEA. This CDR3 is built from 12 residues. Trimming removed 8 bases at V and 4 bases at J, with 14 bases between. CDR3 coding DNA: TGCAGCATAAGAGGACAATTCACTGAAGCTTTCTTT. The encoded protein is CSIRGQFTEAFF.

V and J are TRBV5-1 and TRBJ2-1, with 7 positions matching TRBD2. Trimming cost V 0 bases and J 4 bases; bases outside gene matches: 4. The V gene's germline CDR1 is SGHRS and CDR2 YFSETQ. This CDR3 region has 15 residues. The CDR3 region is CASSLASGQYNEQFF. CDR3 DNA sequence: TGCGCCAGCAGCTTGGCTAGCGGTCAATACAATGAGCAGTTCTTC.

The table lists this clone with a few counts. The chain employs TRBV28 and TRBJ2-7; TRBD2 aligns across 14 bases. Germline values: CDR1 MDHEN, CDR2 SYDVKM. The J segment lost 0 bases and the V segment lost 3 bases, leaving 7 bases of the junction unmatched. This CDR3 has 18 residues. This CDR3 is CASSFRTSGRRSSYEQYF. For the CDR3, the DNA is TGTGCCAGCAGTTTTCGGACTAGCGGGAGGCGGAGCTCCTACGAGCAGTACTTC.

The chain has TRBV5-1 and TRBJ1-2, with TRBD1 identical over 9 bases. Germline-derived CDR1 and CDR2 are SGHRS and YFSETQ. Germline trimming cut 0 bases from V and 2 bases from J; bases unmatched to any gene: 2. This CDR3 comprises 15 residues. The CDR3 nucleotides are TGCGCCAGCAGCTTGGGGACAGGGGTGAACTATGGCTACACCTTC. Protein sequence: CASSLGTGVNYGYTF.

The gene calls are TRBV7-2 and TRBJ2-5; 14 positions agree with TRBD2. The V and J ends lost 5 bases and 3 bases, in that order; junction bases with no gene match: 5. CDR1 and CDR2 from the germline V gene are SGHTA and FQGNSA. The length of the CDR3 is 16 residues. The CDR3 region is CASSPTGLAGEETQYF. Written as DNA, the CDR3 is TGTGCCAGCAGCCCAACGGGACTAGCGGGGGAAGAGACCCAGTACTTC.

Only a few counts were recorded for this clone. Other DNA sequences in the same sample also yield this CDR3. The chain links TRBV30 to TRBJ1-5; TRBD1 might be the D (6 bases). The V end lost 5 bases, the J end lost 4 bases, and 9 bases lay between the germline ends. The CDR3 contains 12 residues. Germline V gene data show CDR1 as GTSNPN and CDR2 as SVGIG (reference sequence). CDR3 amino acids: CAWGQSNQPQHF. The CDR3, as DNA: TGTGCCTGGGGACAGTCAAATCAGCCCCAGCATTTT.

The chain has TRBV14 and TRBJ2-1; 12 positions agree with TRBD2. Germline CDR1 SGHDN, CDR2 FVKESK. The CDR3 runs 16 residues. V lost 1 base to trimming and J lost 8 bases; unmatched junction nucleotides: 6. This CDR3 is CASSQVASGRVDEQFF. In DNA form, the CDR3 reads TGTGCCAGCAGCCAAGTGGCTAGCGGGAGGGTCGATGAGCAGTTCTTC.

The genes are TRBV7-9 and TRBJ2-1; D not resolved. Trimming shortened V by 6 bases and J by 0 bases, and 15 bases separated the two germline ends. This CDR3 spans 16 amino acids. CDR1 SEHNR and CDR2 FQNEAQ come from the germline V gene (reference sequence). The CDR3 reads CASSASVVYSYNEQFF. The CDR3 coding sequence is TGTGCCAGCAGTGCTTCAGTGGTATACTCCTACAATGAGCAGTTCTTC.

The chain employs TRBV5-4 and TRBJ2-3, with unresolved D. V was cut by 0 bases and J by 0 bases, with 11 bases left in between. The germline CDR1 and CDR2 sequences are SGHNT and YYREEE (reference sequence). The CDR3 has 16 residues. CDR3 loop: CASSLEGSLSTDTQYF. As DNA, the CDR3 is TGTGCCAGCAGCTTGGAGGGTAGCTTGAGCACAGATACGCAGTATTTT.

In regard to this clone: This sample also contains other DNA sequences that code for the same CDR3. This chain uses TRBV18 with TRBJ2-6, with D possibly matching TRBD1 (6 bases). The CDR3 is 16 amino acids. Trimming removed 3 bases at V and 1 base at J, with 10 bases between. The germline V gene encodes CDR1 KGHSH and CDR2 LQKENI. The CDR3 sequence: CASSPGQFSGANVLTF. CDR3 in DNA: TGTGCCAGCTCACCTGGACAGTTTTCTGGGGCCAACGTCCTGACTTTC.

This chain links TRBV7-3 with TRBJ2-5, with D perhaps given as TRBD1 or TRBD2 (5 bases each). This CDR3 contains 12 residues. V shed 5 bases and J shed 14 bases, with 18 bases lying between them. CDR1 is SGHTA, CDR2 FQGTGA, per germline. CDR3 loop: CASSPWGGDLYF. CDR3 coding DNA: TGTGCCAGCAGCCCCTGGGGTGGGGACCTATACTTC.

This clone was counted between two and nine times. This sequence joins TRBV7-6 and TRBJ2-1; TRBD2 matches at 8 bases. The germline V gene encodes CDR1 SGHVS and CDR2 FNYEAQ. The CDR3 sequence is 16 residues long. V shed 1 base and J 5 bases; nucleotides not matched to a gene: 7. The CDR3 DNA reads TGTGCCAGCAGCTTAGGTCGGCCAGCGGGAGACAATGAGCAGTTCTTC. As protein: CASSLGRPAGDNEQFF. The whole variable domain, filled in from reference TRBV7-6 and TRBJ2-1, reads GAGVSQSPRYKVTKRGQDVALRCDPISGHVSLYWYRQALGQGPEFLTYFNYEAQQDKSGLPNDRFSAERPEGSISTLTIQRTEQRDSAMYRCASSLGRPAGDNEQFFGPGTRLTVL.

J is TRBJ2-5 and V is TRBV5-1, with D perhaps given as TRBD1 or TRBD2 (5 bases each). The CDR3 is made up of 14 amino acids. Trimming removed 0 bases from V and 6 bases from J, with 12 bases in between. In germline, CDR1 is SGHRS, CDR2 YFSETQ. The CDR3 loop reads CASSLVGDEKTQYF. CDR3 nucleotide sequence: TGCGCCAGCAGCTTGGTTGGGGACGAGAAGACCCAGTACTTC. Combining the CDR3 with reference TRBV5-1 and TRBJ2-5 gives the whole variable domain KAGVTQTPRYLIKTRGQQVTLSCSPISGHRSVSWYQQTPGQGLQFLFEYFSETQRNKGNFPGRFSGRQFSNSRSEMNVSTLELGDSALYLCASSLVGDEKTQYFGPGTRLLVL.

The chain couples TRBV19 to TRBJ2-4; D is unresolved. The CDR3 is made up of 15 amino acids. V was clipped by 2 bases and J by 0 bases, with 8 bases between them. From germline, CDR1 is LNHDA and CDR2 SQIVND (reference sequence). CDR3: CASSIWVVAKNIQYF. Written as DNA, the CDR3 is TGTGCCAGTAGTATATGGGTCGTAGCCAAAAACATTCAGTACTTC.

In DNA, the CDR3 is TGCAGTGCTGGGATAGAAGAGACCCAGTACTTC. This encodes CSAGIEETQYF. This chain connects TRBV20-1 to TRBJ2-5; D is unclear. Trimming pared 5 bases from V and 3 bases from J, leaving 7 bases between. Germline V lookup: CDR1 DFQATT, CDR2 SNEGSKA (reference sequence). The CDR3 sequence is 11 residues long.

Details on this clone: Additional DNA sequences in this sample encode the identical CDR3. The J gene is TRBJ2-3, the V gene TRBV28; no reliable D call. Germline lookup yields CDR1 MDHEN and CDR2 SYDVKM. V was trimmed by 4 bases and J by 5 bases, leaving 4 bases between them. The CDR3 is made up of 11 amino acids. The CDR3 protein is CASSSRDTQYF. DNA for the CDR3: TGTGCCAGCAGTTCACGAGATACGCAGTATTTT.

This chain joins TRBV7-3 and TRBJ1-1; D uncertain. The CDR3 is 14 residues long. V gave up 0 bases and J gave up 2 bases, with 7 bases separating them. Germline V gene sequence: CDR1 SGHTA, CDR2 FQGTGA. The CDR3 region has the DNA TGTGCCAGCAGCTTAACGAGTTCTAACACTGAAGCTTTCTTT. This translates into CASSLTSSNTEAFF.

This clone has just one count. The genes are TRBV6-5 and TRBJ1-6; D remains ambiguous. This CDR3 contains 13 residues. Per the germline V gene, CDR1 is MNHEY and CDR2 is SVGAGI. The V and J ends lost 2 bases and 8 bases respectively, with 7 bases between them. This CDR3 is CASSYEKYSPLHF. The CDR3 DNA follows: TGTGCCAGCAGTTACGAAAAGTATTCACCCCTCCACTTT.

The rearrangement links TRBV5-8 to TRBJ2-7; TRBD2 might be the D (6 bases). V was shortened by 4 bases and J by 2 bases, with 13 bases between the two germline ends. CDR1 SGHTS and CDR2 YDEGEE come from the germline V gene. The CDR3 contains 14 residues. The CDR3 reads CASSTWDLTYEQYF. In DNA form, the CDR3 reads TGTGCCAGCAGCACCTGGGACTTAACCTACGAGCAGTACTTC.

The V gene is TRBV10-3, the J gene TRBJ2-6; D is possibly TRBD1 (6 bases). The CDR3 loop spans 14 amino acids. CDR1 and CDR2 from the germline V gene are ENHRY and SYGVKD. The V and J ends lost 6 bases and 3 bases respectively, with 9 bases between them. CDR3 sequence (DNA): TGTGCCATCAGCGAGGGGGATGGGGCCAACGTCCTGACTTTC. This gives the protein CAISEGDGANVLTF.

With regard to this clone: Since a much larger clone is just one base distant, this may be a read error. The sample carries other DNA sequences with the same CDR3. The chain uses TRBV10-3 and TRBJ2-3; 7 bases line up with TRBD2. CDR3 length: 18 residues. Germline assignment: CDR1 ENHRY and CDR2 SYGVKD. This CDR3 is CAISESISGTPSTDTQYF. The DNA of the CDR3 is TGCGCCATCAGTGAGTCGATAAGCGGGACCCCTAGCACAGATACGCAGTATTTT.

The chain has TRBV5-6 and TRBJ2-4; 7 nucleotides agree with TRBD1. The CDR3 runs to 17 residues. The J segment lost 5 bases and the V segment lost 4 bases, leaving 15 bases of the junction unmatched. Germline V gives CDR1 SGHDT, CDR2 YYEEEE. CDR3 amino acids: CASSPAGVRGMENIQYF. CDR3 DNA: TGTGCCAGCAGCCCCGCCGGGGTCAGGGGGATGGAAAACATTCAGTACTTC.

The chain has TRBV28 and TRBJ1-1, with 9 bases identical to TRBD1. V shed 5 bases, J shed 11 bases, and the junction held 15 bases outside the gene matches. The CDR3 is made up of 15 amino acids. Germline CDR1 reads MDHEN; CDR2 reads SYDVKM. In DNA, the CDR3 is TGTGCCAGCAGTCGACCGACAGGGGGAATTCTTGTGGCTTTCTTT. Protein sequence: CASSRPTGGILVAFF.

This clone was recorded once. V and J are TRBV6-1 and TRBJ1-3; D may be TRBD1 (6 bases). Germline V gene sequence: CDR1 MNHNS, CDR2 SASEGT. This CDR3 has 14 residues. V lost 1 base to trimming and J lost 9 bases, with 13 bases between them. The CDR3 sequence is CASSEVDRLGTIYF. CDR3 nucleotide sequence: TGTGCCAGCAGTGAAGTCGACAGGTTGGGCACCATATATTTT.

The chain combines TRBV2 with TRBJ1-2, with D maybe TRBD1 (5 bases). The V gene's germline CDR1 is SNHLY and CDR2 FYNNEI. The CDR3 is 14 residues long. Trimming left V 6 bases short and J 5 bases short, with 16 bases between. This CDR3 reads CASRAQGSWYGYTF. The CDR3 coding sequence is TGTGCCAGCAGGGCTCAGGGTAGTTGGTATGGCTACACCTTC.

The chain uses TRBV6-1 and TRBJ1-1; D may be TRBD1 (6 bases). CDR3 size: 15 residues. The germline gives CDR1 MNHNS, CDR2 SASEGT. Trimming took off 4 bases at V and 7 bases at J, with 19 bases between the two ends. The CDR3 spells CASSAFPQTGLEAFF. The CDR3 DNA reads as TGTGCCAGCAGTGCCTTTCCGCAAACAGGGCTTGAAGCTTTCTTT.

This clone has a count of ten or more. J is TRBJ2-3 and V is TRBV29-1, with a weak D call TRBD2 (5 bases). The CDR3 runs 13 residues. Trimming pared 7 bases from V and 2 bases from J, leaving 13 bases between. Germline lookup yields CDR1 SQVTM and CDR2 ANQGSEA. CDR3 bases: TGCAGCGGGGAGAGCTACTTCACAGATACGCAGTATTTT. Protein product: CSGESYFTDTQYF.

A word on this clone: Other DNA sequences of this sample code for an identical CDR3. The chain combines TRBV10-3 with TRBJ2-5, with no clear D. CDR1 is ENHRY, CDR2 SYGVKD, per germline. Trimming stripped 0 bases from V and 4 bases from J, with 3 bases between. The CDR3 has 12 residues. The CDR3 protein is CAISESGETQYF. DNA for the CDR3: TGTGCCATCAGTGAGTCTGGAGAGACCCAGTACTTC.

The gene calls are TRBV18 and TRBJ1-5; the D gene is possibly TRBD1 (5 bases). The V end was cut by 2 bases, the J end by 2 bases, with 19 bases between. Germline CDR1 and CDR2: KGHSH and LQKENI. The CDR3 spans 18 residues. CDR3 nucleotide sequence: TGTGCCAGCTCACCAAGGGGCGGGGGACCCCTCCGCAATCAGCCCCAGCATTTT. Protein product: CASSPRGGGPLRNQPQHF.

The rearrangement links TRBV5-1 to TRBJ2-1; 7 nucleotides align to TRBD1. The CDR3 contains 16 residues. Germline V gene sequence: CDR1 SGHRS, CDR2 YFSETQ. V gave up 0 bases and J gave up 4 bases; unmatched junction bases: 7. CDR3 region: CASSLGGQSLYNEQFF. CDR3 DNA sequence: TGCGCCAGCAGCTTGGGGGGACAGTCTCTTTACAATGAGCAGTTCTTC.

This chain links TRBV2 with TRBJ2-3, with 10 bases matching TRBD2. The CDR3 is 17 residues long. Germline values: CDR1 SNHLY, CDR2 FYNNEI. V gave up 6 bases and J gave up 4 bases; unmatched junction bases: 13. The DNA for the CDR3 is TGTGCCAGCAGGGGGCCTGCTAGCGGGAGTGCCCCAGATACGCAGTATTTT. It specifies CASRGPASGSAPDTQYF. Full variable domain (outside the CDR3, taken from reference TRBV2 and TRBJ2-3): EPEVTQTPSHQVTQMGQEVILRCVPISNHLYFYWYRQILGQKVEFLVSFYNNEISEKSEIFDDQFSVERPDGSNFTLKIRSTKLEDSAMYFCASRGPASGSAPDTQYFGPGTRLTVL.